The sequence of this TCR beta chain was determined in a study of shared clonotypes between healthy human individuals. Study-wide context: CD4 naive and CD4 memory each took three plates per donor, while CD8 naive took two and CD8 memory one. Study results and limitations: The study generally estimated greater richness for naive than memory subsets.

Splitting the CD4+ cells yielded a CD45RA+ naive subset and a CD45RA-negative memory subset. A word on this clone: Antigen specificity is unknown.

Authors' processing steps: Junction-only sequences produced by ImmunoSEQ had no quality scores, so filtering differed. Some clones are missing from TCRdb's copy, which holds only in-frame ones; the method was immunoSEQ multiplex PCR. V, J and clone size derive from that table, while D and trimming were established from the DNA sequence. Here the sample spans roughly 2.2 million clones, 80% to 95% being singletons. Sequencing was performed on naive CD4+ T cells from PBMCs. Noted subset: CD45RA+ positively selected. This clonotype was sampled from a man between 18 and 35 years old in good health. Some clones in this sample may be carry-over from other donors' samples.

In DNA, the CDR3 is TGCAGCGTCAGCTTAGCGGAGGAGCAGTACTTC. It encodes CSVSLAEEQYF. The rearrangement links TRBV29-1 to TRBJ2-7, with D possibly TRBD2 on 6 matching bases. Germline V gene sequence: CDR1 SQVTM, CDR2 ANQGSEA. The CDR3 totals 11 residues. The V end was cut by 6 bases, the J end by 7 bases, with 13 bases between.